Below, 26 T cell receptor beta chains from the same sample are listed, as sequenced in a study of STAT3 mutations in large granular lymphocyte leukemia. General study findings and limits: Every T-cell large granular lymphocyte leukemia patient had at least one immunodominant TCR beta clonotype.

Using immunoSEQ multiplex PCR, the repertoire was profiled, and TCRdb retains in-frame clones only, with some absent. The table has 15,000 to 19,000 clones, nearly 95% seen once. For these TCRs, the target antigens are not known. Sequenced sample: peripheral blood mononuclear cells. These receptors were collected from a woman aged 45 to 65 with T-cell large granular lymphocyte leukemia. Some clones in this sample may be carry-over from other donors' samples.

V is TRBV7-2 and J is TRBJ2-7; D is unresolved. The CDR3 runs 12 residues. The V gene lost 1 base and the J gene lost 6 bases, with 7 bases spanning the gap. Germline V gives CDR1 SGHTA, CDR2 FQGNSA. The CDR3 sequence is CASSLDRAEQYF. In nucleotides, the CDR3 is TGTGCCAGCAGCTTAGATCGGGCCGAGCAGTACTTC. Variable domain in full (rest from reference TRBV7-2 and TRBJ2-7): GAGVSQSPSNKVTEKGKDVELRCDPISGHTALYWYRQSLGQGLEFLIYFQGNSAPDKSGLPSDRFSAERTGGSVSTLTIQRTQQEDSAVYLCASSLDRAEQYFGPGTRLTVT.

The rearrangement uses TRBV9 and TRBJ2-7; D gene uncertain. Trimming took 1 base from V and 5 from J, leaving 13 bases between them. Germline values: CDR1 SGDLS, CDR2 YYNGEE. The CDR3 length is 14 residues. The CDR3: CASSVMGFPNEQYF. The CDR3 DNA is TGTGCCAGCAGCGTAATGGGTTTCCCCAACGAGCAGTACTTC.

V gene TRBV4-2 combines with J gene TRBJ2-1; 9 nucleotides align to TRBD1. The germline V gene encodes CDR1 LGHNA and CDR2 YNFKEQ. V lost 3 bases to trimming and J lost 8 bases; unmatched junction nucleotides: 17. The CDR3 is 18 amino acids. The CDR3 DNA is TGTGCCAGCAGCCACTCCTCAGGGACCGGGACAGGGTATTATGAGCAGTTCTTC. Its translation: CASSHSSGTGTGYYEQFF.

This chain connects TRBV9 to TRBJ2-5, with D perhaps TRBD1 or TRBD2 (6 bases each). V lost 0 bases to trimming and J lost 5 bases, with 11 bases between them. This CDR3 contains 14 residues. The germline gives CDR1 SGDLS, CDR2 YYNGEE. Written as DNA, the CDR3 is TGTGCCAGCAGCGTAGGACTAGGGGGGGAGACCCAGTACTTC. Protein sequence: CASSVGLGGETQYF.

The chain uses TRBV11-2 and TRBJ2-5; 9 nucleotides agree with TRBD2. The CDR3 extends over 15 amino acids. J gave up 5 bases and V 1 base, and 5 bases lay outside the gene matches. In germline, CDR1 is SGHAT, CDR2 FQNNGV. In nucleotides, the CDR3 is TGTGCCAGCAGCTTAGGGGGACTAGCAGGGGAGACCCAGTACTTC. Its translation is CASSLGGLAGETQYF.

The chain links TRBV28 to TRBJ2-7; D is possibly TRBD1 (5 bases). With 3 bases removed from V and 4 bases from J, the gap between germline ends came to 16 bases. CDR3 length equals 15 residues. Germline V CDR1 and CDR2: MDHEN, SYDVKM. The CDR3 reads CASSLGPRIAYEQYF. As DNA, the CDR3 is TGTGCCAGCAGTTTGGGGCCCCGAATCGCATACGAGCAGTACTTC.

This sequence joins TRBV19 and TRBJ2-7; TRBD1 agrees at 8 bases. J lost 5 bases, V lost 6 bases, and 9 bases had no gene match. This CDR3 region has 14 residues. Germline loops: CDR1 LNHDA, CDR2 SQIVND (reference sequence). The CDR3, as DNA: TGTGCCAGTAGCCCGGACAGGGTAGGCAACGAGCAGTACTTC. Its protein is CASSPDRVGNEQYF.

The chain couples TRBV15 to TRBJ2-7; TRBD2 matches at 8 bases. This CDR3 spans 14 amino acids. With V trimmed by 3 bases and J by 3 bases, 4 bases remained unmatched. Germline-derived CDR1 and CDR2 are LNHNV and YYDKDF (reference sequence). The CDR3 DNA reads TGTGCCACCAGCAGGTGGACTAGCAGCTACGAGCAGTACTTC. Translation: CATSRWTSSYEQYF.

The V gene is TRBV28, the J gene TRBJ1-2; possibly TRBD1 for D (5 bases). This CDR3 has 12 amino acids. V lost 3 bases and J lost 6, with 8 bases in between. Germline CDR1 MDHEN, CDR2 SYDVKM. CDR3 in amino acids: CASSFQGDGYTF. CDR3 DNA sequence: TGTGCCAGCAGTTTTCAGGGAGATGGCTACACCTTC.

The chain is built from TRBV5-1 and TRBJ1-1, with 7 positions matching TRBD1. The CDR3 consists of 13 residues. Trimming removed 4 bases from V and 3 bases from J; junction bases left unmatched: 3. Germline V lookup: CDR1 SGHRS, CDR2 YFSETQ. In nucleotides, the CDR3 is TGCGCCAGCAGCCCCACAGGGGACACTGAAGCTTTCTTT. Its translation is CASSPTGDTEAFF.

This chain links TRBV18 with TRBJ2-2; 12 bases line up with TRBD1. The CDR3 is 17 amino acids. V dropped 2 bases and J dropped 5; count of bases not matched to a gene: 6. Germline V lookup: CDR1 KGHSH, CDR2 LQKENI. CDR3 loop: CASSPTGTGGATGELFF. CDR3 sequence (DNA): TGTGCCAGCTCACCAACCGGGACAGGGGGCGCGACCGGGGAGCTGTTTTTT.

The chain recombines TRBV11-2 with TRBJ2-1; D is unclear. Germline V gives CDR1 SGHAT, CDR2 FQNNGV. V was cut by 4 bases and J by 6 bases, with 7 bases left in between. This CDR3 is 12 amino acids long. CDR3 in DNA: TGTGCCAGCAGCTCCTACCTCAATGAGCAGTTCTTC. This sequence encodes CASSSYLNEQFF.

J is TRBJ2-5 and V is TRBV9; no reliable D call. V gave up 3 bases and J gave up 5 bases, with 11 bases separating them. CDR3 size: 13 residues. CDR1 SGDLS and CDR2 YYNGEE come from the germline V gene. The CDR3 DNA reads as TGTGCCAGCAGCGCGGACCTATGGGAGACCCAGTACTTC. Its protein product is CASSADLWETQYF.

This chain joins TRBV10-3 and TRBJ1-5; D unresolved. The CDR3 runs 14 residues. V lost 3 bases and J lost 2, with 8 bases in between. From germline, CDR1 is ENHRY and CDR2 SYGVKD. CDR3 nucleotide sequence: TGTGCCATCAGTGAAGGGTACGGCAATCAGCCCCAGCATTTT. The encoded protein is CAISEGYGNQPQHF.

The V and J genes are TRBV18 and TRBJ1-4; D is unclear. CDR1 is KGHSH and CDR2 is LQKENI in the germline V gene. The CDR3 has 12 amino acids. V lost 2 bases and J 8 bases, leaving 6 bases between the germline ends. The CDR3 DNA reads as TGTGCCAGCTCACCATCCAGGGAAAAACTGTTTTTT. This codes for CASSPSREKLFF.

V gene TRBV6-6 combines with J gene TRBJ2-3; 9 nucleotides match TRBD2. The CDR3 is 15 amino acids. V trimming: 2 bases; J trimming: 5 bases; junction bases outside the gene matches: 5. Germline V gene data show CDR1 as MNHNY and CDR2 as SVGAGI (reference sequence). The CDR3 nucleotides are TGTGCCAGCAGTTACAGCGGGGGGTCCGGAGATACGCAGTATTTT. Translated: CASSYSGGSGDTQYF.

The V and J genes are TRBV9 and TRBJ1-2; 10 positions match TRBD1. Germline-derived CDR1 and CDR2 are SGDLS and YYNGEE. The junction had 17 bases not matched to a gene; V was cut back by 0 bases and J by 3 bases. The CDR3 sequence is 20 residues long. The DNA for the CDR3 is TGTGCCAGCAGCGTAGACCCGCGGAAGGGACAGGGGCCTTTACACTATGGCTACACCTTC. It translates to CASSVDPRKGQGPLHYGYTF.

The rearrangement joins TRBV30 to TRBJ2-5, with D possibly matching TRBD2 (5 bases). This CDR3 is built from 12 residues. CDR1 and CDR2 from the germline V gene are GTSNPN and SVGIG (reference sequence). The V gene lost 2 bases and the J gene lost 5 bases, with 9 bases spanning the gap. CDR3 region: CAWSSAAETQYF. DNA of the CDR3: TGTGCCTGGAGTTCAGCGGCGGAGACCCAGTACTTC.

This clone has more than one count but fewer than ten. The V and J genes are TRBV5-1 and TRBJ1-1; 7 nucleotides agree with TRBD1. This CDR3 is built from 14 residues. The trim removed 7 bases at V and 1 base at J, leaving 7 bases unmatched. Germline CDR1 is SGHRS and CDR2 is YFSETQ. The CDR3 sequence is CASGKGATNTEAFF. As DNA, the CDR3 is TGCGCCAGCGGGAAGGGGGCGACGAACACTGAAGCTTTCTTT.

This clone was counted once. The V and J genes are TRBV15 and TRBJ1-5; D unresolved. This CDR3 is 16 amino acids long. Trimming took 0 bases from V and 6 from J, leaving 15 bases between them. Germline V CDR1 and CDR2: LNHNV, YYDKDF (reference sequence). This CDR3 is CATSRDLVYGSQPQHF. The CDR3 DNA sequence: TGTGCCACCAGCAGAGATCTGGTCTATGGAAGTCAGCCCCAGCATTTT.

The chain is built from TRBV18 and TRBJ1-5; 7 nucleotides match TRBD1. The CDR3 covers 14 residues. Germline CDR1 is KGHSH and CDR2 is LQKENI. Trimming removed 3 bases from V and 7 bases from J; junction bases left unmatched: 6. The CDR3 nucleotides are TGTGCCAGCTCACCCGACAGGGTTAAACAGCCCCAGCATTTT. Translation: CASSPDRVKQPQHF. Drawing the rest from reference TRBV18 and TRBJ1-5, the complete variable domain is NAGVMQNPRHLVRRRGQEARLRCSPMKGHSHVYWYRQLPEEGLKFMVYLQKENIIDESGMPKERFSAEFPKEGPSILRIQQVVRGDSAAYFCASSPDRVKQPQHFGDGTRLSIL.

CDR3 in amino acids: CASSVEVSVSGELFF. CDR3 sequence (DNA): TGTGCCAGCAGCGTTGAGGTCTCGGTATCCGGGGAGCTGTTTTTT. The chain employs TRBV9 and TRBJ2-2; D remains unclear. V was trimmed by 2 bases and J by 6 bases, leaving 14 bases between them. This CDR3 contains 15 residues. Germline CDR1 SGDLS, CDR2 YYNGEE.

The rearrangement joins TRBV5-1 to TRBJ1-4; D might be TRBD1 (6 bases). CDR3 length equals 13 residues. The V gene lost 7 bases and the J gene lost 12 bases, with 19 bases spanning the gap. Germline V gives CDR1 SGHRS, CDR2 YFSETQ. The CDR3, as DNA: TGCGCCAGCTCCCGGGACAAGGCGTTGGAACTGTTTTTT. It codes for CASSRDKALELFF.

The chain links TRBV9 to TRBJ2-1, with D perhaps TRBD2 (5 bases). The germline V gene encodes CDR1 SGDLS and CDR2 YYNGEE. The V and J ends lost 4 bases and 7 bases respectively, with 18 bases between them. CDR3 length: 15 residues. In nucleotides, the CDR3 is TGTGCCAGCAGCCCCCGGGCCCTACTAGGTAATGAGCAGTTCTTC. Encoded protein: CASSPRALLGNEQFF.

This chain joins TRBV30 and TRBJ2-3; D is undetermined. Trimming stripped 8 bases from V and 6 bases from J, with 18 bases between. The CDR3 consists of 13 residues. Germline V gene lookup returns CDR1 GTSNPN and CDR2 SVGIG (reference sequence). The CDR3 reads CAHGALRSDTQYF. The CDR3, as DNA: TGTGCCCATGGAGCCCTCCGTTCGGATACGCAGTATTTT.

J is TRBJ1-1 and V is TRBV5-1, with 7 nucleotides matching TRBD1. V gave up 4 bases and J gave up 3 bases; unmatched junction bases: 9. CDR3 length equals 15 residues. The V gene's germline CDR1 is SGHRS and CDR2 YFSETQ. This CDR3 reads CASSLGRGRDTEAFF. The CDR3 DNA reads as TGCGCCAGCAGCCTGGGGAGGGGGCGGGACACTGAAGCTTTCTTT.